The 15 T cell receptor beta chains given below trace back to one sample, sequenced in a study of T-cell reconstitution after alpha-beta-depleted transplantation in children. The library targeted TCRbeta and was prepared with unique molecular identifiers. One entry per CDR3 protein, called by TCRdb with MiXCR from the PCR reads. The table lists 450,000 to 600,000 distinct CDR3 sequences, around a third of them singletons. Sequencing was performed on PBMCs from the stem cell graft donor, taken from the stem cell graft. The source of these receptors is a human donor who donated a stem cell graft to a child with aplastic anemia.

The CDR3 DNA is TGTGCCAGCAGACAGGGACAGGGGGTTGACACCGGGGAGCTGTTTTTT. Translating gives CASRQGQGVDTGELFF. The chain has TRBV5-5 and TRBJ2-2, with 11 bases lining up with TRBD1. This CDR3 has 16 residues. Germline trimming cut 5 bases from V and 3 bases from J; bases unmatched to any gene: 6. Per germline, CDR1 SGHKS and CDR2 YYEKEE (reference sequence).

This chain uses TRBV5-1 with TRBJ1-1; 7 positions agree with TRBD1. This CDR3 comprises 17 residues. The trim removed 4 bases at V and 3 bases at J, leaving 15 bases unmatched. Germline values: CDR1 SGHRS, CDR2 YFSETQ. The CDR3 DNA reads as TGCGCCAGCAGCGTAAACAGGGGTCTCCCCCAGGACACTGAAGCTTTCTTT. It codes for CASSVNRGLPQDTEAFF.

This clonotype was detected a few times. This chain uses TRBV5-4 with TRBJ2-3, with D hard to call. The CDR3 has 15 amino acids. Germline CDR1 is SGHNT and CDR2 is YYREEE (reference sequence). Trimming cost V 4 bases and J 0 bases, with 12 bases left between them. CDR3 amino acids: CASSKAETSTDTQYF. CDR3 DNA: TGTGCCAGCAGCAAAGCTGAAACTAGCACAGATACGCAGTATTTT.

The chain combines TRBV3-1 with TRBJ1-3; D ambiguous. Germline CDR1 is LGHDT and CDR2 is YNNKEL (reference sequence). The CDR3 spans 14 residues. V lost 3 bases to trimming and J lost 2 bases, with 8 bases between them. The CDR3 loop reads CASSHIITGNTIYF. CDR3 bases: TGTGCCAGCAGCCACATAATTACTGGAAACACCATATATTTT.

The genes are TRBV20-1 and TRBJ2-2; 7 bases are shared with TRBD2. V lost 0 bases and J lost 0; bases outside the gene matches: 4. CDR1 and CDR2 (germline): DFQATT, SNEGSKA (reference sequence). This CDR3 region has 16 residues. The CDR3: CSARDLSGPNTGELFF. The CDR3 DNA reads as TGCAGTGCTAGAGATCTTAGCGGGCCGAACACCGGGGAGCTGTTTTTT.

This clonotype was observed a few times. The chain employs TRBV12-3 or TRBV12-4 and TRBJ1-4; TRBD1 is a possible D gene (5 bases). This CDR3 region has 15 residues. The V end was cut by 5 bases, the J end by 8 bases, with 18 bases between. The CDR3 DNA is TGTGCCAGCAGTCCGCGGACAAGCCCGGGCGAAAAACTGTTTTTT. Residues: CASSPRTSPGEKLFF.

This clonotype turned up a few times. The chain is built from TRBV28 and TRBJ2-5; weak D call: TRBD1 (5 bases). CDR1 MDHEN and CDR2 SYDVKM come from the germline V gene. V was trimmed by 5 bases and J by 1 base, leaving 8 bases between them. This CDR3 is 13 amino acids long. The CDR3 here is CASSVQVQETQYF. The CDR3 coding sequence is TGTGCCAGCAGTGTACAGGTCCAAGAGACCCAGTACTTC.

The gene calls are TRBV7-9 and TRBJ1-5; D remains unclear. The germline gives CDR1 SEHNR, CDR2 FQNEAQ (reference sequence). The CDR3 is made up of 16 amino acids. V shed 4 bases and J shed 2 bases, with 15 bases lying between them. In nucleotides, the CDR3 is TGTGCCAGCAGCTCCTCGAACCTCGGAGGCAATCAGCCCCAGCATTTT. Its translation is CASSSSNLGGNQPQHF. Based on the CDR3 plus reference TRBV7-9 and TRBJ1-5, the full variable domain is DTGVSQNPRHKITKRGQNVTFRCDPISEHNRLYWYRQTLGQGPEFLTYFQNEAQLEKSRLLSDRFSAERPKGSFSTLEIQRTEQGDSAMYLCASSSSNLGGNQPQHFGDGTRLSIL.

V usage is TRBV6-1 and J usage is TRBJ1-4; D ambiguous. This CDR3 spans 17 amino acids. CDR1 MNHNS and CDR2 SASEGT come from the germline V gene. The ends were cut back, 6 bases at V and 0 bases at J, with 17 bases in the middle. CDR3 sequence: CASRKRWDSATNEKLFF. The CDR3 DNA follows: TGTGCCAGCAGGAAACGTTGGGATTCCGCAACTAATGAAAAACTGTTTTTT.

The J gene is TRBJ1-5, the V gene TRBV10-3, with D unresolved. The CDR3 is made up of 14 amino acids. Germline lookup yields CDR1 ENHRY and CDR2 SYGVKD. V was cut by 5 bases and J by 1 base, with 9 bases left in between. Written as DNA, the CDR3 is TGTGCCATCAGTAGAAAGAGCAGCAATCAGCCCCAGCATTTT. Its protein is CAISRKSSNQPQHF.

The chain has TRBV6-2 or TRBV6-3 and TRBJ1-1; TRBD1 is a possible D gene (6 bases). CDR1 MNHEY and CDR2 SVGEGT come from the germline V gene. The CDR3 is made up of 15 amino acids. The germline V and J ends were trimmed by 10 bases and 0 bases, with 18 bases remaining between them. The DNA for the CDR3 is TGTGCCACCGACATCAGGGGAGGGGTGAACACTGAAGCTTTCTTT. Translation gives CATDIRGGVNTEAFF.

V gene TRBV7-2 combines with J gene TRBJ1-1; D gene uncertain. With 2 bases removed from V and 7 bases from J, the gap between germline ends came to 11 bases. In germline, CDR1 is SGHTA, CDR2 FQGNSA. The CDR3 runs 13 residues. This CDR3 is CASSLTGSGEAFF. CDR3 in DNA: TGTGCCAGCAGCTTAACGGGGAGCGGTGAAGCTTTCTTT.

This rearrangement joins TRBV5-8 to TRBJ2-1; TRBD2 agrees at 13 bases. V shed 4 bases and J 9 bases; nucleotides not matched to a gene: 7. There are 15 residues in the CDR3. Germline loops: CDR1 SGHTS, CDR2 YDEGEE. The CDR3 loop is CASSQGLAGDVEQFF. For the CDR3, the DNA is TGTGCCAGCAGCCAAGGACTAGCGGGAGATGTTGAGCAGTTCTTC.

This clonotype came up a few times. This sequence joins TRBV5-6 and TRBJ2-2; a possible D gene is TRBD2 (6 bases). Trimming pared 1 base from V and 2 bases from J, leaving 12 bases between. Germline V gives CDR1 SGHDT, CDR2 YYEEEE. The CDR3 length is 16 residues. The CDR3 sequence: CASSLLRGRNTGELFF. CDR3 coding DNA: TGTGCCAGCAGCTTGCTGCGGGGAAGAAACACCGGGGAGCTGTTTTTT.

The chain combines TRBV5-3 with TRBJ1-3; no definite D call. TRBV5-3 is an ORF, with its function uncertain. This CDR3 spans 18 amino acids. Trimming took 4 bases from V and 0 from J, leaving 20 bases between them. As DNA, the CDR3 is TGTGCCAGAAGCCCGGAGCAGGCCCGAACCCGCTCTGGAAACACCATATATTTT. Encoded protein: CARSPEQARTRSGNTIYF.